The 21 T cell receptor beta chains below all came from one sample that was sequenced in a study of T cells in localized non-small cell lung cancer. Clones were read by immunoSEQ multiplex PCR, and TCRdb kept only the in-frame ones, dropping some. The repertoire holds 14,000 to 15,000 clones, with about 85% as singletons. Sequenced material: peripheral blood, taken before any cancer treatment. The receptors were gathered from a woman aged 35-75 years with stage I lung adenocarcinoma.

V and J are TRBV9 and TRBJ1-2; 8 nucleotides agree with TRBD1. The V gene's germline CDR1 is SGDLS and CDR2 YYNGEE. V lost 0 bases and J lost 5; bases outside the gene matches: 9. The CDR3 is 16 amino acids. DNA for the CDR3: TGTGCCAGCAGCGTAGAGACAGGGGCAGGCCTTTATGGCTACACCTTC. Its protein is CASSVETGAGLYGYTF.

The count of this clone is one. This chain uses TRBV27 with TRBJ2-3; maybe TRBD2 (6 bases). The CDR3 covers 17 residues. Trimming shortened V by 5 bases and J by 6 bases, and 24 bases separated the two germline ends. Germline lookup yields CDR1 MNHEY and CDR2 SMNVEV (reference sequence). The CDR3 sequence is CASSPLSHSDYTDTQYF. CDR3 sequence (DNA): TGTGCCAGCAGTCCCCTTTCCCACTCGGACTATACGGATACGCAGTATTTT.

The rearrangement joins TRBV19 to TRBJ2-7; 15 bases are a match to TRBD2. Looked up from germline, CDR1 is LNHDA and CDR2 is SQIVND (reference sequence). The CDR3 extends over 15 amino acids. V shed 5 bases and J 3 bases; nucleotides not matched to a gene: 2. This CDR3 reads CASSSGLAGGYEQYF. In DNA, the CDR3 is TGTGCCAGTAGTTCGGGACTAGCGGGGGGCTACGAGCAGTACTTC.

The rearrangement joins TRBV2 to TRBJ1-1, with D maybe TRBD1 (6 bases). The V and J ends lost 4 bases and 6 bases respectively, with 12 bases between them. Germline V gives CDR1 SNHLY, CDR2 FYNNEI. This CDR3 is built from 13 residues. The CDR3 reads CASSGGRQAEAFF. CDR3 nucleotides: TGTGCCAGCAGTGGGGGGCGGCAAGCTGAAGCTTTCTTT. Variable domain in full (rest from reference TRBV2 and TRBJ1-1): EPEVTQTPSHQVTQMGQEVILRCVPISNHLYFYWYRQILGQKVEFLVSFYNNEISEKSEIFDDQFSVERPDGSNFTLKIRSTKLEDSAMYFCASSGGRQAEAFFGQGTRLTVV.

The chain couples TRBV13 to TRBJ2-7; D is perhaps TRBD2 (5 bases). With 0 bases removed from V and 4 bases from J, the gap between germline ends came to 19 bases. CDR3 length equals 17 residues. Germline CDR1 is PRHDT and CDR2 is FYEKMQ (reference sequence). The chain's CDR3 is CASSLGRGSVGFYEQYF. CDR3 nucleotide sequence: TGTGCCAGCAGCTTAGGCCGGGGTTCAGTGGGGTTTTACGAGCAGTACTTC. The full variable domain, rest sourced from reference TRBV13 and TRBJ2-7, is AAGVIQSPRHLIKEKRETATLKCYPIPRHDTVYWYQQGPGQDPQFLISFYEKMQSDKGSIPDRFSAQQFSDYHSELNMSSLELGDSALYFCASSLGRGSVGFYEQYFGPGTRLTVT.

The chain recombines TRBV19 with TRBJ2-7; 7 bases line up with TRBD1. The V segment lost 5 bases and the J segment 3 bases; nucleotides outside the gene matches: 7. This CDR3 comprises 14 residues. The V gene's germline CDR1 is LNHDA and CDR2 SQIVND (reference sequence). The CDR3 region has the DNA TGTGCCAGTAGTGGTAACAGGGGCGTCTACGAGCAGTACTTC. Translating it yields CASSGNRGVYEQYF. Using reference TRBV19 and TRBJ2-7 for the parts outside the CDR3, the full variable domain is DGGITQSPKYLFRKEGQNVTLSCEQNLNHDAMYWYRQDPGQGLRLIYYSQIVNDFQKGDIAEGYSVSREKKESFPLTVTSAQKNPTAFYLCASSGNRGVYEQYFGPGTRLTVT.

This clone has just a few counts. CDR3 DNA: TGTGCCAGCAGCCAAGATCCCCACAGCGGCACCTATAGCAATCAGCCCCAGCATTTT. Translation: CASSQDPHSGTYSNQPQHF. The chain couples TRBV4-2 to TRBJ1-5; D remains ambiguous. The germline V and J ends were trimmed by 0 bases and 0 bases, with 18 bases remaining between them. This CDR3 contains 19 residues. The germline V gene has CDR1 LGHNA and CDR2 YNFKEQ.

The chain uses TRBV2 and TRBJ1-5; D perhaps matches TRBD1 (5 bases). Germline V gene data show CDR1 as SNHLY and CDR2 as FYNNEI. The CDR3 has 14 residues. V lost 6 bases, J lost 1 base, and 10 bases lay in between. This CDR3 is CASRTRESNQPQHF. CDR3 in DNA: TGTGCCAGCAGGACCAGGGAGAGCAATCAGCCCCAGCATTTT.

The chain is built from TRBV2 and TRBJ1-2, with a weak D call TRBD1 (5 bases). The V gene's germline CDR1 is SNHLY and CDR2 FYNNEI. The CDR3 extends over 14 amino acids. Trimming pared 3 bases from V and 2 bases from J, leaving 10 bases between. CDR3 region: CASSDRGLNYGYTF. In DNA form, the CDR3 reads TGTGCCAGCAGTGACCGGGGCCTAAACTATGGCTACACCTTC.

This clone was seen just once. The chain joins TRBV19 to TRBJ2-1; TRBD2 aligns across 9 bases. After removal of 3 bases from V and 8 bases from J, the junction contained 2 bases not matched to a gene. The CDR3 spans 13 residues. CDR1 is LNHDA and CDR2 is SQIVND in the germline V gene (reference sequence). DNA of the CDR3: TGTGCCAGTAGTATCCTAGCGGGGTATGAGCAGTTCTTC. Protein product: CASSILAGYEQFF.

This sequence joins TRBV7-8 and TRBJ2-3, with 8 bases lining up with TRBD1. Trimming took 7 bases from V and 8 from J; bases not matched to a gene: 11. Germline V lookup: CDR1 SGHVS, CDR2 FQNEAQ. This CDR3 region has 14 residues. DNA for the CDR3: TGTGCCAGCACCCGGGACAGGCGGGATGGTACGCAGTATTTT. Protein product: CASTRDRRDGTQYF. The whole variable domain, filled in from reference TRBV7-8 and TRBJ2-3, reads GAGVSQSPRYKVAKRGQDVALRCDPISGHVSLFWYQQALGQGPEFLTYFQNEAQLDKSGLPSDRFFAERPEGSVSTLKIQRTQQEDSAVYLCASTRDRRDGTQYFGPGTRLTVL.

The V call is TRBV11-2, the J call TRBJ2-3; weak D call: TRBD2 (6 bases). Germline CDR1 reads SGHAT; CDR2 reads FQNNGV. CDR3 size: 14 residues. V was shortened by 5 bases and J by 3 bases, with 12 bases between the two germline ends. The CDR3 DNA is TGTGCCAGCAGCGCGAGACTAGGAACAGATACGCAGTATTTT. Translation: CASSARLGTDTQYF.

The chain combines TRBV4-3 with TRBJ1-3; TRBD1 might be the D (5 bases). Germline CDR1 and CDR2: LGHNA and YSLEER. V was pared by 2 bases and J by 4 bases, with 6 bases between. CDR3 length: 13 amino acids. For the CDR3, the DNA is TGCGCCAGCAGCCAAAGACAGGGAAACACCATATATTTT. This sequence encodes CASSQRQGNTIYF.

V is TRBV7-8 and J is TRBJ1-1; D possibly corresponds to TRBD1 (5 bases). The V and J ends lost 4 bases and 0 bases respectively, with 12 bases between them. The germline V gene has CDR1 SGHVS and CDR2 FQNEAQ. The CDR3 length is 15 residues. CDR3 in DNA: TGTGCCAGCAGCTCAGGGACGGGAATGAACACTGAAGCTTTCTTT. Translation: CASSSGTGMNTEAFF. Full variable domain (rest looked up from reference TRBV7-8 and TRBJ1-1): GAGVSQSPRYKVAKRGQDVALRCDPISGHVSLFWYQQALGQGPEFLTYFQNEAQLDKSGLPSDRFFAERPEGSVSTLKIQRTQQEDSAVYLCASSSGTGMNTEAFFGQGTRLTVV.

There are a few counts of this clone. V and J are TRBV7-2 and TRBJ2-1, with TRBD2 identical over 13 bases. After removal of 1 base from V and 8 bases from J, the junction contained 2 bases not matched to a gene. Looked up from germline, CDR1 is SGHTA and CDR2 is FQGNSA. This CDR3 has 15 amino acids. For the CDR3, the DNA is TGTGCCAGCAGCTTAGAACTAGCGGGGGGGGATGAGCAGTTCTTC. It yields the protein CASSLELAGGDEQFF.

The chain uses TRBV7-6 and TRBJ1-1, with D perhaps matching TRBD1 (5 bases). Germline CDR1 SGHVS, CDR2 FNYEAQ. The ends were cut back, 2 bases at V and 5 bases at J, with 15 bases in the middle. The CDR3 contains 15 residues. The CDR3 DNA follows: TGTGCCAGCAGCTTACGCCAGGGACCCATAACTGAAGCTTTCTTT. Translated, it gives CASSLRQGPITEAFF.

As DNA, the CDR3 is TGCGCCAGCAGCTTGGAGGTTATCCCCTACGAGCAGTACTTC. Its protein product is CASSLEVIPYEQYF. The chain carries TRBV5-1 and TRBJ2-5; no definite D call. The J call may be incorrect, as the DNA end agrees better with TRBJ2-7. CDR1 is SGHRS, CDR2 YFSETQ, per germline. The CDR3 covers 14 residues.

The gene calls are TRBV19 and TRBJ2-4; 7 bases are shared with TRBD2. Trimming removed 4 bases from V and 6 bases from J; junction bases left unmatched: 15. Per the germline V gene, CDR1 is LNHDA and CDR2 is SQIVND (reference sequence). The CDR3 covers 17 residues. Here the CDR3 reads CASSNEYIGREANIQYF. CDR3 coding DNA: TGTGCCAGTAGTAATGAATACATAGGGAGGGAGGCAAACATTCAGTACTTC.

This rearrangement joins TRBV19 to TRBJ1-1; D is perhaps TRBD1 (6 bases). Per the germline V gene, CDR1 is LNHDA and CDR2 is SQIVND (reference sequence). V dropped 10 bases and J dropped 1 base, with 22 bases sitting between them. The CDR3 covers 16 residues. The DNA of the CDR3 is TGTGCCACCCGTGGTCGGGGGGCTATCAGGAACACTGAAGCTTTCTTT. Translated, it gives CATRGRGAIRNTEAFF.

The rearrangement joins TRBV7-9 to TRBJ2-2, with D perhaps matching TRBD1 or TRBD2 (5 bases each). V was cut by 8 bases and J by 4 bases, with 20 bases left in between. Germline V lookup: CDR1 SEHNR, CDR2 FQNEAQ (reference sequence). The CDR3 sequence is 16 residues long. The CDR3 reads CASQPPTGPGTGELFF. The CDR3 DNA reads as TGTGCCAGCCAACCCCCTACGGGGCCGGGCACCGGGGAGCTGTTTTTT.

V gene TRBV30 combines with J gene TRBJ2-5, with a weak D call TRBD2 (7 bases). Germline assignment: CDR1 GTSNPN and CDR2 SVGIG (reference sequence). This CDR3 has 15 residues. V lost 2 bases to trimming and J lost 1 base, with 14 bases between them. CDR3 loop: CAWSRGGKRQETQYF. As DNA, the CDR3 is TGTGCCTGGAGTAGGGGGGGAAAACGCCAAGAGACCCAGTACTTC.